This TCR beta chain was captured by sequencing in a study of radiation and T cells in renal cell carcinoma. Measured with immunoSEQ multiplex PCR; TCRdb has only the in-frame clones, and not every one. The profile shows 130,000 to 150,000 clones, around nine tenths of them singletons. This CDR3 has 13 amino acids. In germline, CDR1 is MNHEY, CDR2 SMNVEV (reference sequence). The J segment lost 4 bases and the V segment lost 6 bases, leaving 5 bases of the junction unmatched. The time point was: blood 4 weeks post-SBRT, at nephrectomy. Treatment described: 15 Gy SBRT to primary tumor, nephrectomy 4 weeks later. Nephrectomy followed 15 Gy stereotactic body radiation by 4 weeks. Blood was sampled at baseline, 2 weeks and 4 weeks after SBRT. This renal cell carcinoma was of the clear cell type.

Sequenced material: blood, taken from a patient whose treatment included radiotherapy and nephrectomy. This receptor was obtained from a woman between 50 and 59 years old with renal cell carcinoma. This chain links TRBV27 with TRBJ2-7; 8 positions match TRBD2. The CDR3 DNA reads TGTGCCAGCAGGTATAGCGGGAATTACGAGCAGTACTTC. This translates into CASRYSGNYEQYF.